The 7 T cell receptor beta chains below all came from one sample that was sequenced in a study of T cell repertoires in cytomegalovirus infection. Their cognate antigens are unknown. Using its own MiXCR run on the reads, TCRdb lists one record per CDR3 protein. Of hundreds of thousands of distinct CDR3 sequences detected, approximately 33% appear once; the ten largest clones hold around a sixth. This specimen was cultured PBMCs, taken from culture after CMV antigen stimulation. The source is a human donor in good health (CMV status not recorded). Some clones in this sample may be carry-over from other donors' samples.

This clonotype was seen more than once but under ten times. The chain combines TRBV6-2 or TRBV6-3 with TRBJ2-1, with 13 positions matching TRBD2. Germline-derived CDR1 and CDR2 are MNHEY and SVGEGT. CDR3 length: 15 amino acids. The V and J ends lost 10 bases and 9 bases, in that order; junction bases with no gene match: 12. The CDR3 here is CATAKTSGRMGEQFF. CDR3 nucleotides: TGTGCCACCGCGAAGACTAGCGGGAGGATGGGTGAGCAGTTCTTC.

This clonotype was observed a handful of times. The chain has TRBV11-2 and TRBJ2-3, with 12 positions matching TRBD2. This CDR3 comprises 17 residues. V lost 5 bases, J lost 4 bases, and 10 bases stayed unmatched. Germline lookup yields CDR1 SGHAT and CDR2 FQNNGV. The CDR3 here is CASSPIGLAGRADTQYF. The CDR3 coding sequence is TGTGCCAGCAGCCCCATCGGACTAGCGGGAAGAGCAGATACGCAGTATTTT.

This clonotype has only a few counts. This rearrangement joins TRBV6-1 to TRBJ1-4; weak D call: TRBD1 (5 bases). Trimming pared 1 base from V and 8 bases from J, leaving 20 bases between. Germline loops: CDR1 MNHNS, CDR2 SASEGT. CDR3 size: 17 residues. CDR3 sequence: CASSEGFGAGIGEKLFF. For the CDR3, the DNA is TGTGCCAGCAGTGAAGGATTCGGGGCAGGGATCGGGGAAAAACTGTTTTTT.

The chain has TRBV28 and TRBJ2-3; D is tentatively TRBD1 or TRBD2 (5 bases each). Trimming cost V 1 base and J 2 bases, with 16 bases left between them. CDR3 size: 17 residues. Germline-derived CDR1 and CDR2 are MDHEN and SYDVKM. CDR3 DNA sequence: TGTGCCAGCAGTTTATCCCCGTCTGGGACCCCCACAGATACGCAGTATTTT. It translates to CASSLSPSGTPTDTQYF.

This clonotype was detected only a few times. The V call is TRBV28, the J call TRBJ2-7; 8 bases are a match to TRBD1. The CDR3 length is 14 residues. V dropped 3 bases and J dropped 2; count of bases not matched to a gene: 3. Germline V CDR1 and CDR2: MDHEN, SYDVKM. In DNA, the CDR3 is TGTGCCAGCAGTTTCCGGGACAGGACCTACGAGCAGTACTTC. This gives the protein CASSFRDRTYEQYF.

V gene TRBV20-1 combines with J gene TRBJ2-3; D ambiguous. The germline gives CDR1 DFQATT, CDR2 SNEGSKA (reference sequence). Trimming took off 0 bases at V and 5 bases at J, with 12 bases between the two ends. The length of the CDR3 is 14 residues. CDR3 coding DNA: TGCAGTGCTAGAGATAAAGGAGTGGGAGATACGCAGTATTTT. Translation gives CSARDKGVGDTQYF.

This clonotype has only a few counts. The CDR3 sequence: CASSLAGNIQETQYF. Here the CDR3 DNA reads TGTGCCAGCAGCTTAGCCGGGAACATCCAAGAGACCCAGTACTTC. The rearrangement joins TRBV7-8 to TRBJ2-5; TRBD2 is a possible D gene (5 bases). The CDR3 consists of 15 residues. Trimming took off 0 bases at V and 1 base at J, with 9 bases between the two ends. Germline V lookup: CDR1 SGHVS, CDR2 FQNEAQ.